This T cell receptor (beta chain) was sequenced during a study of T cell responses to AZD1222 COVID-19 vaccine. TCRdb's copy holds only in-frame clones and misses some; the assay was immunoSEQ multiplex PCR. The data show tens of thousands of clones, 90% seen once. Here the sequenced sample was peripheral blood, taken 28 days after the second AZD1222 dose. The sequence was obtained from an adult who received the AZD1222 COVID-19 vaccine.

The CDR3 sequence: CATSRDRRDHGYTF. DNA for the CDR3: TGTGCCACCAGCAGAGATCGTCGGGACCATGGCTACACCTTC. This rearrangement joins TRBV15 to TRBJ1-2; TRBD1 might be the D (5 bases). The CDR3 consists of 14 residues. CDR1 and CDR2 (germline): LNHNV, YYDKDF (reference sequence). Trimming stripped 0 bases from V and 6 bases from J, with 11 bases between.